What follows describes a single T cell receptor beta chain. The data are from a study of beta chain features in type 1 diabetes. Investigators reverse transcribed all isolated RNA, so they sequenced expressed TCRB transcripts. The repertoire was sequenced with immunoSEQ multiplex PCR; TCRdb's copy has only in-frame clones and lacks some. The table includes 600,000 to 650,000 clones, roughly 16% detected once. The CDR3 length is 14 residues. CDR1 and CDR2 from the germline V gene are ENHRY and SYGVKD. Germline trimming cut 6 bases from V and 3 bases from J; bases unmatched to any gene: 4. The sequenced material came from naive CD4+ T cells from blood. The sequence derives from a man aged 18 to 29 in good health. The V and J genes are TRBV10-3 and TRBJ2-2, with 7 nucleotides matching TRBD1. The CDR3 nucleotides are TGTGCCATCAGACAGGGGTGGGACACCGGGGAGCTGTTTTTT. Its translation: CAIRQGWDTGELFF.